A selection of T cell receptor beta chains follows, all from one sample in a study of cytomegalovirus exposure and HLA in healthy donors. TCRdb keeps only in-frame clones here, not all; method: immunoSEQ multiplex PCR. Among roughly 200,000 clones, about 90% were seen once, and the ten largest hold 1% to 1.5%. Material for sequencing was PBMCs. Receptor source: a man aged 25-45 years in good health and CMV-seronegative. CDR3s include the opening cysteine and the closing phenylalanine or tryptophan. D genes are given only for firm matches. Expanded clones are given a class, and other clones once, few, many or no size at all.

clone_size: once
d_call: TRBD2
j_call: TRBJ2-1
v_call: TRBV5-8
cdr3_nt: TGTGCCAGCAGCTCCTTGACTAGCAAGGGCTTGGATGAGCAGTTCTTC
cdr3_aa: CASSSLTSKGLDEQFF

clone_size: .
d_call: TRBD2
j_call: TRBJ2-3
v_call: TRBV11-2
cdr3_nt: TGTGCCAGCAGCCCCAGGGGAGCGGGGGCTCGCACAGATACGCAGTATTTT
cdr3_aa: CASSPRGAGARTDTQYF

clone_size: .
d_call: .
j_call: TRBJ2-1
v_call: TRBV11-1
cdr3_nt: TGTGCCAGCAGCTTAGTTTTCGGGACGGGAGAGTCCTTGCCCAATGAGCAGTTCTTC
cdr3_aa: CASSLVFGTGESLPNEQFF

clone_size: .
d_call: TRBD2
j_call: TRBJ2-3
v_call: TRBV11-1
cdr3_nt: TGTGCCAGCAGCCCCAGCGGGGCCGTCACAGATACGCAGTATTTT
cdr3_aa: CASSPSGAVTDTQYF

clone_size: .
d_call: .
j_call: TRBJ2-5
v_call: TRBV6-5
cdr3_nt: TGTGCCAGCCGCCCGCGAAATTCACGGGAGACCCAGTACTTC
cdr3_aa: CASRPRNSRETQYF

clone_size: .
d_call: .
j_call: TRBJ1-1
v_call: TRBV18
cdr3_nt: TGTGCCAGCTCACCGAGCGCGGCACTCAACACTGAAGCTTTCTTT
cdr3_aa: CASSPSAALNTEAFF

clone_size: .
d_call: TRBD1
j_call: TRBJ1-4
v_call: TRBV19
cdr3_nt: TGTGCCAGTAATCCAGGGGGCTGGGGAAAACTGTTTTTT
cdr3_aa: CASNPGGWGKLFF

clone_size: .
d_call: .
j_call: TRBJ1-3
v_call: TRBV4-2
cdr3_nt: TGTGCCAGCAGCCACGACGGGGGAGGCCGCTACTACAACTCTGGAAACACCATATATTTT
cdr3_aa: CASSHDGGGRYYNSGNTIYF

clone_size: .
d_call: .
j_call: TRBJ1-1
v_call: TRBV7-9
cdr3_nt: TGTGCCAGCAGCTTAGGCGGGGTCACTGAAGCTTTCTTT
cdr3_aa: CASSLGGVTEAFF

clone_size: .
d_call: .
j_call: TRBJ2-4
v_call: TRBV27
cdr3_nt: TGTGCCAGCAGTTTTTCCTTCCCTAGCCTCGAAAACATTCAGTACTTC
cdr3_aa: CASSFSFPSLENIQYF

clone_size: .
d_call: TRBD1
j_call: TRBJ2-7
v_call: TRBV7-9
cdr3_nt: TGTGCCAGCAGCTGGGATTCGACAGGGCTCCACGAGCAGTACTTC
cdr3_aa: CASSWDSTGLHEQYF

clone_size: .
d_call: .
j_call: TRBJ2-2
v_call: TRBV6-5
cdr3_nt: TGTGCCAGTCAGCAAGGCGGCGTCGGGGAGCTGTTTTTT
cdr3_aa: CASQQGGVGELFF

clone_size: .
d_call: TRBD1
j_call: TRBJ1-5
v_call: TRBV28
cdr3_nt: TGTGCCAGCAGTTTCGACGACAGGGTCACCCTGAGCAATCAGCCCCAGCATTTT
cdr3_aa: CASSFDDRVTLSNQPQHF

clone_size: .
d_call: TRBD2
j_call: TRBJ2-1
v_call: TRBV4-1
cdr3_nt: TGCGCCAGCAGCCAAGTGCTAGCGGGAGCTTTGGGTTTCAATGAGCAGTTCTTC
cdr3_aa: CASSQVLAGALGFNEQFF

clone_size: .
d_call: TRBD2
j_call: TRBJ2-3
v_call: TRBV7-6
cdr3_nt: TGTGCCAGCAGCCGGACTAGCGGGAGGGCGGCAGATACGCAGTATTTT
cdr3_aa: CASSRTSGRAADTQYF

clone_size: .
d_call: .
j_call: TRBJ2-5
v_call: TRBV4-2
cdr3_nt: TGTGCCAGCAGCCAAACGAGGCAGGGAGGAGAGACCCAGTACTTC
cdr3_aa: CASSQTRQGGETQYF

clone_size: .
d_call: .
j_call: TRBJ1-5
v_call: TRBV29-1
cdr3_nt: TGCAGCGTTGAAGGGGCAGCCGGTCAGCCCCAGCATTTT
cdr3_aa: CSVEGAAGQPQHF

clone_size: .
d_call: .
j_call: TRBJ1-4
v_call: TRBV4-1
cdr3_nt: TGCGCCAGCAGCCAAGATCGGGGAGGACGATTTAATGAAAAACTGTTTTTT
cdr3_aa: CASSQDRGGRFNEKLFF

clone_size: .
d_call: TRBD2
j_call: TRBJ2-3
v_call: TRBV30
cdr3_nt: TGTGCCTGGACTGCCAAGGGACTAGCGGGAGGGTACACAGATACGCAGTATTTT
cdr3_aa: CAWTAKGLAGGYTDTQYF

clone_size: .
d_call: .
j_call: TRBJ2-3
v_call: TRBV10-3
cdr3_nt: TGTGCCATCAGTGAGTCGGAGGGAGTGAGCACAGATACGCAGTATTTT
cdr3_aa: CAISESEGVSTDTQYF

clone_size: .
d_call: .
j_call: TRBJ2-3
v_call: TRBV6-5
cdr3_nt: TGTGCCAGCAAAACCGAGGTGGCAGATACGCAGTATTTT
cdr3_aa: CASKTEVADTQYF

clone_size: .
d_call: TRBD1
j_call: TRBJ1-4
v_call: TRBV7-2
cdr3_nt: TGTGCCAGCAGCCATGGGACAGGGGATGTAACTAATGAAAAACTGTTTTTT
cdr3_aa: CASSHGTGDVTNEKLFF

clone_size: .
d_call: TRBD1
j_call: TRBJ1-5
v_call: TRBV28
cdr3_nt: TGTGCCAGCGGGGCCGGCGGACAGGGCAGCAATCAGCCCCAGCATTTT
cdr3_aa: CASGAGGQGSNQPQHF

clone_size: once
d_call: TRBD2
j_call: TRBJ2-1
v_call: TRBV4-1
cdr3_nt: TGCGCCAGCAGCCAAGACCCCGGGACTAGCGGTTACAATGAGCAGTTCTTC
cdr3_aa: CASSQDPGTSGYNEQFF

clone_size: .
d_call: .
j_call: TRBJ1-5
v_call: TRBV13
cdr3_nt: TGTGCCAGCAGCTTTAGGGGCCGAAATCAGCCCCAGCATTTT
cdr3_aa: CASSFRGRNQPQHF

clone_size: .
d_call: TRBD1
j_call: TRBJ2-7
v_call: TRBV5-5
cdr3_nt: TGTGCCAGCAGCTTTCGGATCGGGACAGCCTCCTACGAGCAGTACTTC
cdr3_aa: CASSFRIGTASYEQYF

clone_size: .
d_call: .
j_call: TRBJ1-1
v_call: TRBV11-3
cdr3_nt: TGTGCCAGCAGCTACTATATGAACACTGAAGCTTTCTTT
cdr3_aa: CASSYYMNTEAFF

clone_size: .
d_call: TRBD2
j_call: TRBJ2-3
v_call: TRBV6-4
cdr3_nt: TGTGCCAGCAGTGGGACTAGCGGGGGCACAGATACGCAGTATTTT
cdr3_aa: CASSGTSGGTDTQYF

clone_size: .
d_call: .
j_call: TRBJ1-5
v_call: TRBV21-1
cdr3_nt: TGTGCCAGCAGCACCTTCCGAGACAGGGGGCAGGATCAGCCCCAGCATTTT
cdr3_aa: CASSTFRDRGQDQPQHF

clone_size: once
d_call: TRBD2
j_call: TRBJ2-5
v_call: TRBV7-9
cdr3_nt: TGTGCCAGCAGCTTGAGCGGGGGCCTCTTGGAGACCCAGTACTTC
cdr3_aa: CASSLSGGLLETQYF

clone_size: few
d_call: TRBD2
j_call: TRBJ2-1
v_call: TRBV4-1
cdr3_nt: TGCGCCAGCAGCCAGGGACTAGCGGGAGAGAATGAGCAGTTCTTC
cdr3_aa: CASSQGLAGENEQFF

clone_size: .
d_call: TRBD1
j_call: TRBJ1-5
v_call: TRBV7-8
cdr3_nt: TGTGCCAGCAGCTTAGACAGGGGGGTTAGCAATCAGCCCCAGCATTTT
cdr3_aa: CASSLDRGVSNQPQHF

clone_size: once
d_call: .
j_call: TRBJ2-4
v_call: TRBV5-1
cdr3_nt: TGCGCCAGCAGCCAGACCGGAGAGGAAAACATTCAGTACTTC
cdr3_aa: CASSQTGEENIQYF

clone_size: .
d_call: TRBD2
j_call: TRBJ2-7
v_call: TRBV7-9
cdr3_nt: TGTGCCAGCAGCTTAGAGGGACTAGCGAGTTCCTACGAGCAGTACTTC
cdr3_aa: CASSLEGLASSYEQYF

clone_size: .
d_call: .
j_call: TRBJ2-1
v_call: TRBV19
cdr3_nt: TGTGCCAGTAGTATAGGTTGGGCCTCCCGAACGAATGAGCAGTTCTTC
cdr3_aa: CASSIGWASRTNEQFF

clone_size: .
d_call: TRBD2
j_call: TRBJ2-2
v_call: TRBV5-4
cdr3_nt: TGTGCCAGCAGACTTAGCGGGACCGGGGAGCTGTTTTTT
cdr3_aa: CASRLSGTGELFF

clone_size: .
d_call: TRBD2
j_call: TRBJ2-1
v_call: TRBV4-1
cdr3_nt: TGCGCCAGCAGCGGGAGGACTAGCTCCTACAATGAGCAGTTCTTC
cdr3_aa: CASSGRTSSYNEQFF

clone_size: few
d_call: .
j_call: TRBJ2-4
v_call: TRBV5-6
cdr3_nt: TGTGCCAGCAGCTCTAGTGGGACTCCAAACATTCAGTACTTC
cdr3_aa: CASSSSGTPNIQYF

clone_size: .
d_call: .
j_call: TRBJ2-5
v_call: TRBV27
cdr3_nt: TGTGCCAGCAGTTCAGGATTGGATGAGACCCAGTACTTC
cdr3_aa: CASSSGLDETQYF

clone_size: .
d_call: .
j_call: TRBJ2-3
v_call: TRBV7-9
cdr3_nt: TGTGCCAGCAGCTTAGCGATAGAGGGAGATACGCAGTATTTT
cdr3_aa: CASSLAIEGDTQYF

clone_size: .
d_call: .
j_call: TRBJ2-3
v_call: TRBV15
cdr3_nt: TGTGCCACCAGCAGAGATTACAACTCCAGGGATACGCAGTATTTT
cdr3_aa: CATSRDYNSRDTQYF

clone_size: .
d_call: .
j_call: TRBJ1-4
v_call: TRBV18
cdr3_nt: TGTGCCAGCTCACCATTATCTGGAGCAACTAATGAAAAACTGTTTTTT
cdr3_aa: CASSPLSGATNEKLFF

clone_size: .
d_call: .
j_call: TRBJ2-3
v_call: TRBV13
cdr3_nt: TGTGCCAGCAGCACCTACACTAGAGATACGCAGTATTTT
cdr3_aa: CASSTYTRDTQYF

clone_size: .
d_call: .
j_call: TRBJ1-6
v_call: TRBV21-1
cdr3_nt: TGTGCCAGCAGCCGAAGTAGGACAGGGAGGTCTAATTCACCCCTCCACTTT
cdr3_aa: CASSRSRTGRSNSPLHF

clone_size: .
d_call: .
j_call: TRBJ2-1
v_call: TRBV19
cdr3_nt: TGTGCCAGTACCACAGGATCCTACAATGAGCAGTTCTTC
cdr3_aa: CASTTGSYNEQFF

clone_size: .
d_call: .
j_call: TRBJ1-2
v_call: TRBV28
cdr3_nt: TGTGCCAGCAGTTTGAGGTCCATTAACTATGGCTACACCTTC
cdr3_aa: CASSLRSINYGYTF

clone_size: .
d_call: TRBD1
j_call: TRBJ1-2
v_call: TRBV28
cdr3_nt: TGTGCCAGCAGTGCCTACAGGGGGCGCGGTGGCTACACCTTC
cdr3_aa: CASSAYRGRGGYTF

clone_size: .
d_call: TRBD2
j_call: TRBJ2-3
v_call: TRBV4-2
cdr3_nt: TGTGCCAGCAGCCAAGCCGGACTAGCGGGTACTAGCACAGATACGCAGTATTTT
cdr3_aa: CASSQAGLAGTSTDTQYF

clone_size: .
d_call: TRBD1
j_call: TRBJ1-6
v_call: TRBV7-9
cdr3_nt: TGTGCCAGCAGCTTTCTCGACAGGGGGAAGAGTTCACCCCTCCACTTT
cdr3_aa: CASSFLDRGKSSPLHF

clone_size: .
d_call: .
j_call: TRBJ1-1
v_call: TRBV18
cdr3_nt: TGTGCCAGCTCACCACGGCCAGGGGAGAGGACTGAAGCTTTCTTT
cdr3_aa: CASSPRPGERTEAFF

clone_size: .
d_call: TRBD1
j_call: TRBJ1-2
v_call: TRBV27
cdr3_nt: TGTGCCAGCAGTTTCGGGACAGGGGGCTCCGGGGGTTATGGCTACACCTTC
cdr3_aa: CASSFGTGGSGGYGYTF

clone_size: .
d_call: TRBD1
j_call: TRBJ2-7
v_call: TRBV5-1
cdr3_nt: TGCGCCAGCAGCTTGCAGGGGGTGGCCTACGAGCAGTACTTC
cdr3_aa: CASSLQGVAYEQYF

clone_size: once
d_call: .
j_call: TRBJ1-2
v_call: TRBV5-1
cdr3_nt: TGCGCCAGCAGCTTGTGGGCTGCTAACTATGGCTACACCTTC
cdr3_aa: CASSLWAANYGYTF

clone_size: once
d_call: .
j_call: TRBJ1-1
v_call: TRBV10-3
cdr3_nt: TGTGCCATCAGTGGGCAAGTGAACACTGAAGCTTTCTTT
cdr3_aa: CAISGQVNTEAFF